Described below is a single TCR beta chain sequence and its context. Its target is not known. The authors ran a second PCR of 7 to 11 cycles using a sample-barcoded 5' primer and a J-beta primer mix. Sequencing of every sample gave 2.5 million or more CDR3-containing paired-end reads. TCRdb analysed the 5' RACE reads with MiXCR anew, one entry per CDR3 protein. The sample includes some 710,000 distinct CDR3 sequences, about 45% of them seen just once. These data come from a study of blood T cells in healthy people across ages. Findings and limits, study-wide: The study could not conclusively compare naive and antigen-experienced cells, given its unsorted PBMCs. A greater number of naive CD4+ cells and higher diversity distinguished long-lived donors from aged donors. Measured against age, TCR beta diversity per million T cells decreased in a roughly linear manner.

Germline CDR1 is SGHTA and CDR2 is FQGNSA. V lost 2 bases and J lost 4; bases outside the gene matches: 14. This CDR3 spans 18 amino acids. The chain carries TRBV7-2 and TRBJ2-3; TRBD2 matches 8 bases. The sequence derives from a man older than 75 in good health. The sample consisted of blood. CDR3 nucleotides: TGTGCCAGCAGCTTAATCCCCGGGGCTAGCGGGTGTGCAGATACGCAGTATTTT. Its translation is CASSLIPGASGCADTQYF. Based on the CDR3 plus reference TRBV7-2 and TRBJ2-3, the full variable domain is GAGVSQSPSNKVTEKGKDVELRCDPISGHTALYWYRQSLGQGLEFLIYFQGNSAPDKSGLPSDRFSAERTGGSVSTLTIQRTQQEDSAVYLCASSLIPGASGCADTQYFGPGTRLTVL.